Listed below are T cell receptor beta chains from one sample, sequenced in a study of early T cells in non-severe SARS-CoV-2 infection. From the 5' RACE reads, TCRdb called clonotypes with MiXCR, one entry per CDR3 protein. The sample shows 95,000 to 100,000 distinct CDR3 sequences, 11% of them seen only once. Material for sequencing was whole blood. The receptors shown here come from an adult who was a healthcare worker with PCR-confirmed SARS-CoV-2 infection or an uninfected control (not recorded which). Both conserved end residues are part of each CDR3. D genes are given only for firm matches. A row's size may be missing; if present it is once, few, many or a size class.

TRBJ2-5 TRBV12-3/TRBV12-4 - - TGTGCCAGCAGGCCGGGACACCCTAAGCTTGAGACCCAGTACTTC CASRPGHPKLETQYF
TRBJ2-5 TRBV29-1 many TRBD1 TGCAGCGGCCGGGACAGGGGCACCCCAAGGGGAGAGACCCAGTACTTC CSGRDRGTPRGETQYF
TRBJ2-5 TRBV18 few TRBD2 TGTGCCAGCTCACCACAGGGACTAGCGGAAGAGACCCAGTACTTC CASSPQGLAEETQYF
TRBJ2-1 TRBV18 few - TGTGCCAGCTCATTAAGCGGGCAATACAATGAGCAGTTCTTC CASSLSGQYNEQFF
TRBJ1-1 TRBV5-1 many - TGCGCCAGCAGCTCCCGGGGGGACACTGAAGTTTTCTTT CASSSRGDTEVFF
TRBJ2-1 TRBV5-1 many TRBD2 TGCGCCAGCAGCTCACTAGCGGGGGCGGACAATGAGCAGTTCTTC CASSSLAGADNEQFF
TRBJ1-3 TRBV3-1 many - TGTGCCAGCAGCCGCGGTCCCAGCCCCGGAAACACCATATATTTT CASSRGPSPGNTIYF
TRBJ2-3 TRBV10-2 few TRBD1 TGCGCCAGCAGTGAACAGGGGCGCTCCACAGATACGCAGTATTTT CASSEQGRSTDTQYF
TRBJ1-5 TRBV2 - - TGTGCCAGCATGGGGGCGGCTAGCAATCAGCCCCAGCATTTT CASMGAASNQPQHF
TRBJ2-2 TRBV5-1 - - TGCGCCAGCAGCTTTGCGGGGCGTGGCACCGGGGAGCTGTTTTTT CASSFAGRGTGELFF
TRBJ2-1 TRBV3-1 many - TGTGCCAGCAGCCAATACAGGACGGAATCCAATGAGCAGTTCTTC CASSQYRTESNEQFF
TRBJ2-3 TRBV6-2/TRBV6-3 few - TGTGCCAGCAGTTCCCAGGTAGATACGCAGTATTTT CASSSQVDTQYF
TRBJ2-5 TRBV10-3 - TRBD2 TGTGCCATCAGTGAGGAGCGGGAGGGCCTCGAGACCCAGTACTTC CAISEEREGLETQYF